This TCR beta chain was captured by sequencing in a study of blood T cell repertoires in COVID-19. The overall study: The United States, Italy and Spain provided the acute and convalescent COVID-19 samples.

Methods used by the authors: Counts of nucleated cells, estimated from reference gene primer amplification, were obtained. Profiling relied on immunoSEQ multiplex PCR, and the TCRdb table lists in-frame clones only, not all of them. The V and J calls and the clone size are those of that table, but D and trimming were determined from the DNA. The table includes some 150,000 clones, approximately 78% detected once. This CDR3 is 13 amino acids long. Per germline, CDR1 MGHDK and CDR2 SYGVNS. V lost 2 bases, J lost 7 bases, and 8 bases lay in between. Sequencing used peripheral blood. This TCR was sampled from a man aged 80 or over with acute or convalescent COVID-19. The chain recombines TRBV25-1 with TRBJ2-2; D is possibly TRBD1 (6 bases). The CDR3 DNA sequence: TGTGCCAGCAGTGAAGGGACACGCGGGGAGCTGTTTTTT. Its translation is CASSEGTRGELFF.